The 26 T cell receptor beta chains below all came from one sample that was sequenced in a study of blood T cells in healthy people across ages. Using a J-beta primer mix together with a sample-barcoded 5' primer, a second PCR was run for roughly 7 to 11 cycles. In TCRdb, the 5' RACE reads were re-called with MiXCR into one record per CDR3 protein. The sample has hundreds of thousands of distinct CDR3 sequences; under 35% are singletons. The sequenced sample consisted of blood. The receptors were sampled from a woman at least 80 years old in good health.

In the case of this clonotype: Possible read error: a much larger clone is one base away. The V and J genes are TRBV2 and TRBJ2-3; D tentatively fits TRBD1 or TRBD2 (5 bases each). Trimming left V 6 bases short and J 4 bases short, with 17 bases between. This CDR3 contains 15 residues. Germline V gives CDR1 SNHLY, CDR2 FYNNEI. For the CDR3, the DNA is TGTGCCAGCAGGCCCGGATTTGGGGACGCAGATACGCAGTATTTT. This sequence encodes CASRPGFGDADTQYF.

The CDR3 here is CSYGTSGNEQYF. As DNA, the CDR3 is TGCAGCTACGGGACTAGCGGCAATGAGCAGTACTTC. The chain is built from TRBV29-1 and TRBJ2-7; TRBD2 agrees at 11 bases. The V gene's germline CDR1 is SQVTM and CDR2 ANQGSEA. J was trimmed by 7 bases and V by 8 bases; bases with no gene match: 7. This CDR3 has 12 amino acids.

To note about this clonotype: This may come from a read error, since a much larger clone is one base off. The chain links TRBV21-1 to TRBJ2-1; the table's D call, TRBD2, was not checked against the DNA. The assigned J gene may be wrong: the sequence end matches TRBJ2-7 better. TRBV21-1 is deemed a pseudogene. The CDR3 is 15 residues long. CDR3 DNA sequence: TGTGCCTGGGGGGGACTAGCGGAGCTCTACAATGAGCAGTACTTC. Its protein is CAWGGLAELYNEQYF.

This clonotype was observed many times. The rearrangement uses TRBV29-1 and TRBJ1-1, with D possibly being TRBD1 (5 bases). The V gene lost 4 bases and the J gene lost 3 bases, with 9 bases spanning the gap. The CDR3 length is 12 residues. Germline V lookup: CDR1 SQVTM, CDR2 ANQGSEA. CDR3 region: CSVVRGYTEAFF. In DNA, the CDR3 is TGCAGCGTTGTTCGGGGGTACACTGAAGCTTTCTTT.

V gene TRBV19 combines with J gene TRBJ1-4; D uncertain. The CDR3 has 14 residues. Between the trimmed V and J ends, which lost 3 bases and 4 bases, there was a span of 9 bases. Germline lookup yields CDR1 LNHDA and CDR2 SQIVND (reference sequence). The CDR3 nucleotides are TGTGCCAGTAGTATGGAGGGTCTTAATGAAAAACTGTTTTTT. Amino acids: CASSMEGLNEKLFF.

This clonotype was recorded at least ten times. The rearrangement uses TRBV7-2 and TRBJ2-1, with 8 bases fitting TRBD2. The length of the CDR3 is 14 residues. After removal of 3 bases from V and 5 bases from J, the junction contained 3 bases not matched to a gene. Per germline, CDR1 SGHTA and CDR2 FQGNSA. CDR3 nucleotides: TGTGCCAGCAGCTTCCGGGGGGGAAACAATGAGCAGTTCTTC. It codes for CASSFRGGNNEQFF.

This chain joins TRBV24-1 and TRBJ1-5, with D hard to call. V lost 3 bases to trimming and J lost 0 bases, with 8 bases between them. Germline values: CDR1 KGHDR, CDR2 SFDVKD. The CDR3 is made up of 15 amino acids. The CDR3 protein is CATSDRWDSNQPQHF. For the CDR3, the DNA is TGTGCCACCAGTGATAGGTGGGATAGCAATCAGCCCCAGCATTTT.

The chain links TRBV5-1 to TRBJ2-7, with D possibly matching TRBD1 (6 bases). Germline CDR1 SGHRS, CDR2 YFSETQ. This CDR3 contains 14 residues. Trimming cost V 1 base and J 5 bases, with 13 bases left between them. CDR3 DNA sequence: TGCGCCAGCAGCTTGTCCGGGACACCCCACGAGCAGTACTTC. Translated: CASSLSGTPHEQYF. Together with reference TRBV5-1 and TRBJ2-7, the CDR3 gives the full variable domain: KAGVTQTPRYLIKTRGQQVTLSCSPISGHRSVSWYQQTPGQGLQFLFEYFSETQRNKGNFPGRFSGRQFSNSRSEMNVSTLELGDSALYLCASSLSGTPHEQYFGPGTRLTVT.

This clonotype was seen ten or more times. This rearrangement joins TRBV6-6 to TRBJ2-1, with TRBD2 matching over 9 bases. This CDR3 region has 18 residues. J lost 7 bases, V lost 5 bases, and 18 bases had no gene match. Per the germline V gene, CDR1 is MNHNY and CDR2 is SVGAGI (reference sequence). Here the CDR3 reads CASSLRIGGGALGNEQFF. The DNA for the CDR3 is TGTGCCAGCAGTCTTCGAATCGGCGGGGGGGCCTTAGGGAATGAGCAGTTCTTC.

About this clonotype itself: No conserved phenylalanine or tryptophan is present at the end of the CDR3, so a read error is the likely explanation. The chain links TRBV20-1 to TRBJ2-7, with 11 bases identical to TRBD2. V dropped 2 bases and J dropped 1; count of bases not matched to a gene: 4. From germline, CDR1 is DFQATT and CDR2 SNEGSKA (reference sequence). This CDR3 has 15 residues. CDR3 nucleotides: TGCAGTGCTAGACTAGCGGGGGGTCCATCCTACGAGCAGTACTGC. Translating gives CSARLAGGPSYEQYC.

This clonotype was counted a few times. A much larger clone sits a single nucleotide away, making a read error possible. V and J are TRBV7-2 and TRBJ2-5; 8 bases match TRBD2. Germline trimming cut 5 bases from V and 11 bases from J; bases unmatched to any gene: 13. Germline CDR1 SGHTA, CDR2 FQGNSA. The CDR3 is 14 amino acids. DNA for the CDR3: TGTGCCAGCAGCCCTGGCGGGGGGTTGAATGAGCAGTACTTC. It yields the protein CASSPGGGLNEQYF.

This clonotype showed up many times. This chain joins TRBV7-2 and TRBJ1-1; D might be TRBD1 (6 bases). Deletions cut 2 bases from V and 1 base from J, with 8 bases between. Germline values: CDR1 SGHTA, CDR2 FQGNSA. The CDR3 has 14 amino acids. In DNA, the CDR3 is TGTGCCAGCAGCTTAAGGACAGCGAACACTGAAGCTTTCTTT. Its translation is CASSLRTANTEAFF.

This clonotype was recorded at least ten times. The CDR3 region is CASSYSDGTYEQYF. CDR3 nucleotide sequence: TGTGCCAGCAGTTACAGTGACGGGACCTACGAGCAGTACTTC. The V and J genes are TRBV6-5 and TRBJ2-7, with TRBD2 as a possible D gene (5 bases). CDR1 and CDR2 from the germline V gene are MNHEY and SVGAGI. The CDR3 extends over 14 amino acids. V shed 2 bases and J shed 2 bases, with 10 bases lying between them.

There are a few counts of this clonotype. The chain couples TRBV18 to TRBJ2-1; TRBD2 agrees at 13 bases. Germline trimming cut 4 bases from V and 6 bases from J; bases unmatched to any gene: 6. Germline values: CDR1 KGHSH, CDR2 LQKENI. The CDR3 runs 16 residues. Written as DNA, the CDR3 is TGTGCCAGCTCACGGACTAGCGGGGGACAACCCAATGAGCAGTTCTTC. Its translation: CASSRTSGGQPNEQFF.

This clonotype has only one observation. The V and J genes are TRBV4-3 and TRBJ2-7, with TRBD2 matching 10 bases. The J call may be incorrect, as the DNA end agrees better with TRBJ2-5. Per the germline V gene, CDR1 is LGHNA and CDR2 is YSLEER. The length of the CDR3 is 18 residues. The CDR3 loop is CASSQGGASGSYQETQYF. For the CDR3, the DNA is TGCGCCAGCAGCCAAGGAGGTGCTAGCGGGAGTTATCAAGAGACCCAGTACTTC.

The chain couples TRBV6-5 to TRBJ2-2; no clear D gene. The germline CDR1 and CDR2 sequences are MNHEY and SVGAGI. The CDR3 has 15 residues. Trimming left V 0 bases short and J 2 bases short, with 7 bases between. The CDR3 reads CASSYSTPNTGELFF. CDR3 bases: TGTGCCAGCAGTTACTCGACACCCAACACCGGGGAGCTGTTTTTT.

Ten or more counts support this clonotype. The rearrangement uses TRBV6-5 and TRBJ2-1, with 8 nucleotides matching TRBD1. V lost 5 bases, J lost 10 bases, and 7 bases stayed unmatched. The CDR3 length is 13 residues. The germline CDR1 and CDR2 sequences are MNHEY and SVGAGI. CDR3 nucleotide sequence: TGTGCCAGCAGTCACGGACAGGGCGGAGAGCAGTTCTTC. Translating it yields CASSHGQGGEQFF.

This clonotype was found many times. The chain uses TRBV5-5 and TRBJ2-3, with D maybe TRBD2 (6 bases). The CDR3 is 16 residues long. V was trimmed by 4 bases and J by 4 bases, leaving 19 bases between them. CDR1 is SGHKS and CDR2 is YYEKEE in the germline V gene (reference sequence). CDR3 sequence reads: CASSGRGSGLPDTQYF. CDR3 nucleotides: TGTGCCAGCAGCGGCCGGGGGTCAGGTCTTCCAGATACGCAGTATTTT. Drawing the rest from reference TRBV5-5 and TRBJ2-3, the complete variable domain is DAGVTQSPTHLIKTRGQQVTLRCSPISGHKSVSWYQQVLGQGPQFIFQYYEKEERGRGNFPDRFSARQFPNYSSELNVNALLLGDSALYLCASSGRGSGLPDTQYFGPGTRLTVL.

This clonotype was observed at least ten times. J is TRBJ1-2 and V is TRBV9; 9 positions match TRBD1. CDR3 size: 18 residues. In germline, CDR1 is SGDLS, CDR2 YYNGEE. J lost 7 bases, V lost 1 base, and 17 bases had no gene match. The chain's CDR3 is CASSVSPPTTGGSGGYTF. The CDR3 nucleotides read TGTGCCAGCAGCGTATCTCCCCCCACGACAGGGGGGTCGGGTGGCTACACCTTC.

The table lists this clonotype with a few counts. This chain joins TRBV7-2 and TRBJ2-5, with 16 bases that match TRBD2. CDR1 is SGHTA, CDR2 FQGNSA, per germline. Trimming took 5 bases from V and 7 from J; bases not matched to a gene: 4. The CDR3 spans 15 residues. The CDR3 spells CASSVGTSGGGTQYF. The CDR3 DNA follows: TGTGCCAGCAGCGTCGGGACTAGCGGGGGGGGGACCCAGTACTTC.

This clonotype has just a few counts. The rearrangement joins TRBV2 to TRBJ1-2, with D possibly being TRBD1 (5 bases). V was clipped by 5 bases and J by 12 bases, with 16 bases between them. The CDR3 totals 12 residues. Looked up from germline, CDR1 is SNHLY and CDR2 is FYNNEI. The CDR3 nucleotides are TGTGCCAGCAGTCGACAGTCCCTTTATAACACCTTC. Translated, it gives CASSRQSLYNTF.

This clonotype was observed many times. The chain joins TRBV3-1 to TRBJ1-2; weak D call: TRBD1 (6 bases). The CDR3 has 12 amino acids. Germline CDR1 reads LGHDT; CDR2 reads YNNKEL (reference sequence). V lost 7 bases and J 8 bases, leaving 14 bases between the germline ends. The CDR3 DNA reads as TGTGCCAGCACACGGTCGGGGGCCGGCTACACCTTC. It specifies CASTRSGAGYTF.

The rearrangement links TRBV6-2 or TRBV6-3 to TRBJ1-5; tentative D call: TRBD1 (6 bases). The germline V gene has CDR1 MNHEY and CDR2 SVGEGT. Trimming removed 6 bases from V and 2 bases from J, with 20 bases in between. CDR3 length: 17 amino acids. The DNA of the CDR3 is TGTGCCAGCAGCTCGGGGCAGGGGATTAGGGGCAATCAGCCCCAGCATTTT. Residues: CASSSGQGIRGNQPQHF.

Turning to this clonotype: Germline is not matched at one junction end, which may reflect a read error. The V call is TRBV4-2, the J call TRBJ1-2; TRBD1 is a possible D gene (5 bases). The CDR3 covers 15 residues. Germline V gives CDR1 LGHNA, CDR2 YNFKEQ. CDR3 nucleotide sequence: TGTGCCAGCAGCCAAGCAGGGCGTTCTAACTATGGCCACACCTTC. Its protein is CASSQAGRSNYGHTF.

This clonotype showed up many times. This sequence joins TRBV9 and TRBJ2-4, with D maybe TRBD2 (7 bases). This CDR3 comprises 17 residues. Trimming left V 4 bases short and J 4 bases short, with 21 bases between. The germline V gene has CDR1 SGDLS and CDR2 YYNGEE. Written as DNA, the CDR3 is TGTGCCAGCAGCCCGCGACTAGCCGGGGGGACAAAAAACATTCAGTACTTC. Translating it yields CASSPRLAGGTKNIQYF.

This clonotype occurred many times. The chain couples TRBV12-3 or TRBV12-4 to TRBJ2-1; 9 positions match TRBD2. This CDR3 contains 15 residues. V shed 7 bases, J shed 6 bases, and the junction held 10 bases outside the gene matches. Here the CDR3 reads CASTWGAGGSNEQFF. The CDR3 DNA follows: TGTGCCAGCACCTGGGGGGCGGGGGGGAGCAATGAGCAGTTCTTC.